What follows are 8 T cell receptor beta chains derived from one specimen sequenced in a study of blood T cell repertoires in COVID-19. Assay used: immunoSEQ multiplex PCR; TCRdb lists only in-frame clones, some missing. The table shows approximately 140,000 clones, with about 87% occurring only once. The sample consisted of peripheral blood. These TCRs come from a human donor with COVID-19, enrolled during active disease. The donor label of this sample is uncertain.

The CDR3 sequence: CASSLYHGTNYGYTF. In DNA form, the CDR3 reads TGTGCCAGCAGCTTATATCACGGGACTAACTATGGCTACACCTTC. The chain recombines TRBV7-3 with TRBJ1-2; D not certain. The V gene's germline CDR1 is SGHTA and CDR2 FQGTGA. The CDR3 has 15 residues. V dropped 2 bases and J dropped 0 bases, with 10 bases sitting between them.

The chain employs TRBV13 and TRBJ1-2, with D perhaps matching TRBD1 (6 bases). V was shortened by 4 bases and J by 6 bases, with 21 bases between the two germline ends. Germline CDR1 and CDR2: PRHDT and FYEKMQ (reference sequence). The CDR3 contains 16 residues. The CDR3 loop reads CASSYRRETGLHGYTF. As DNA, the CDR3 is TGTGCCAGCAGCTACCGACGGGAAACAGGGCTCCATGGCTACACCTTC.

The chain is built from TRBV5-1 and TRBJ2-5, with TRBD2 matching over 8 bases. The CDR3 runs to 16 residues. Germline V lookup: CDR1 SGHRS, CDR2 YFSETQ. With 0 bases clipped from V and 2 bases from J, the junction kept 6 bases outside the gene matches. The CDR3 spells CASSLVRSGGQETQYF. CDR3 nucleotides: TGCGCCAGCAGCTTGGTTCGGTCGGGGGGGCAAGAGACCCAGTACTTC.

This chain connects TRBV3-1 (or the pseudogene TRBV3-2) to TRBJ1-3; a possible D gene is TRBD1 (5 bases). Germline V gene lookup returns CDR1 LGHDT and CDR2 YNNKEL (reference sequence). The CDR3 sequence is 15 residues long. Trimming cost V 2 bases and J 4 bases, with 12 bases left between them. CDR3 residues: CASSQYRTPGNTIYF. Here the CDR3 DNA reads TGTGCCAGCAGCCAATACAGGACCCCAGGAAACACCATATATTTT.

The rearrangement uses TRBV13 and TRBJ2-3; TRBD2 agrees at 12 bases. The trim removed 5 bases at V and 7 bases at J, leaving 10 bases unmatched. Looked up from germline, CDR1 is PRHDT and CDR2 is FYEKMQ (reference sequence). The CDR3 consists of 16 residues. The CDR3 sequence is CASSPPLTSGGHTQYF. DNA for the CDR3: TGTGCCAGCAGCCCCCCCCTGACTAGCGGGGGCCATACGCAGTATTTT.

The rearrangement links TRBV11-2 to TRBJ1-2; maybe TRBD1 (6 bases). The V and J ends lost 0 bases and 8 bases respectively, with 10 bases between them. Germline assignment: CDR1 SGHAT and CDR2 FQNNGV. The CDR3 contains 13 residues. The CDR3 loop is CASSLERGGGYTF. CDR3 coding DNA: TGTGCCAGCAGCTTAGAAAGGGGGGGCGGCTACACCTTC.

On this clone itself: Other DNA sequences in this sample translate to the same CDR3. The chain couples TRBV11-2 to TRBJ1-5, with D uncertain. The CDR3 is made up of 13 amino acids. Trimming left V 1 base short and J 7 bases short, with 8 bases between. Germline CDR1 is SGHAT and CDR2 is FQNNGV. The CDR3 sequence: CASSLGEDQPQHF. CDR3 coding DNA: TGTGCCAGCAGCTTAGGGGAGGACCAGCCCCAGCATTTT.

J is TRBJ1-1 and V is TRBV6-5; perhaps TRBD1 as D (5 bases). Germline V gene lookup returns CDR1 MNHEY and CDR2 SVGAGI. The CDR3 length is 15 residues. V was clipped by 6 bases and J by 4 bases, with 18 bases between them. The CDR3 region is CASSHPGVLGTEAFF. For the CDR3, the DNA is TGTGCCAGCAGCCACCCGGGGGTATTAGGCACTGAAGCTTTCTTT.